The rows below give T cell receptor beta chains drawn from one sample of a study of blood T cell repertoires in COVID-19. Sequencing used immunoSEQ multiplex PCR; TCRdb keeps in-frame clones, though not all of them. The table has roughly 67,000 clones, 84% seen once. Sequencing was carried out using peripheral blood. Source of these receptors: a man between 45 and 60 years old with active COVID-19. CDR3s include the opening cysteine and the closing phenylalanine or tryptophan. D genes are given only for firm matches. Size is omitted from some rows. Given values are once, few, many or a class for expanded clones.

V: TRBV6-6; D: NA; J: TRBJ2-1; size: NA; CDR3: CASSYSTGNEQFF; DNA: TGTGCCAGCAGTTACTCGACGGGCAATGAGCAGTTCTTC
V: TRBV2; D: NA; J: TRBJ2-7; size: NA; CDR3: CASNQNRDGYEQYF; DNA: TGTGCCAGCAACCAGAACAGGGACGGATACGAGCAGTACTTC
V: TRBV4-3; D: NA; J: TRBJ2-3; size: NA; CDR3: CASSQDLSRNIPTDTQYF; DNA: TGCGCCAGCAGCCAAGACTTATCGAGGAACATCCCCACAGATACGCAGTATTTT
V: TRBV9; D: TRBD1; J: TRBJ1-5; size: NA; CDR3: CASSVGTGISNQPQHF; DNA: TGTGCCAGCAGCGTAGGGACAGGGATAAGCAATCAGCCCCAGCATTTT
V: TRBV3-1/TRBV3-2; D: NA; J: TRBJ1-1; size: NA; CDR3: CASSSMNTEAFF; DNA: TGTGCCAGCAGCTCTATGAACACTGAAGCTTTCTTT
V: TRBV4-3; D: NA; J: TRBJ1-1; size: NA; CDR3: CASSQERGGTEAFF; DNA: TGCGCCAGCAGCCAAGAGAGGGGAGGCACTGAAGCTTTCTTT
V: TRBV7-9; D: NA; J: TRBJ1-1; size: NA; CDR3: CASSFTQGSEAFF; DNA: TGTGCCAGCAGTTTCACACAGGGTTCTGAAGCTTTCTTT
V: TRBV7-6; D: NA; J: TRBJ1-6; size: NA; CDR3: CASSLAARVGNSPLHF; DNA: TGTGCCAGCAGCTTAGCGGCCAGGGTGGGTAATTCACCCCTCCACTTT
V: TRBV6-4; D: TRBD1; J: TRBJ2-2; size: few; CDR3: CASSKTTGDGGELFF; DNA: TGTGCCAGCAGCAAAACTACAGGGGATGGCGGGGAGCTGTTTTTT
V: TRBV28; D: NA; J: TRBJ2-1; size: once; CDR3: CASTTPWRSNEQFF; DNA: TGTGCCAGCACCACCCCGTGGAGGAGCAATGAGCAGTTCTTC
V: TRBV27; D: TRBD1; J: TRBJ2-7; size: NA; CDR3: CASSSWDRVYEQYF; DNA: TGTGCCAGCAGTTCCTGGGACAGGGTATACGAGCAGTACTTC
V: TRBV2; D: NA; J: TRBJ2-1; size: NA; CDR3: CASSPDPSHEQFF; DNA: TGTGCCAGCAGCCCCGATCCTAGCCATGAGCAGTTCTTC
V: TRBV19; D: TRBD2; J: TRBJ2-1; size: NA; CDR3: CASSIVDLPGLAGPEGEQFF; DNA: TGTGCCAGTAGTATAGTCGACCTACCGGGACTAGCGGGGCCTGAGGGTGAGCAGTTCTTC
V: TRBV18; D: TRBD1; J: TRBJ1-5; size: NA; CDR3: CASSPNDRGLQPQHF; DNA: TGTGCCAGCTCACCAAACGACAGGGGGCTTCAGCCCCAGCATTTT
V: TRBV4-1; D: NA; J: TRBJ2-6; size: NA; CDR3: CASSQGGAGANVLTF; DNA: TGCGCCAGCAGCCAAGGGGGGGCTGGGGCCAACGTCCTGACTTTC